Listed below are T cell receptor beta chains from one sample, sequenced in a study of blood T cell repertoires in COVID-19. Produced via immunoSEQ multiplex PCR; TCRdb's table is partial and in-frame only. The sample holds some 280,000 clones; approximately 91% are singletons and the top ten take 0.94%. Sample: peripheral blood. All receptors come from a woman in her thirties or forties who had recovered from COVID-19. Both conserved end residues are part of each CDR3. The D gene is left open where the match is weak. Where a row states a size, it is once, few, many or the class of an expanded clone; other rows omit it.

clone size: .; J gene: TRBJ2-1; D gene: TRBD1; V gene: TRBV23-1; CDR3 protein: CASTRVGQGYNEQFF; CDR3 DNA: TGCGCCAGCACCAGGGTTGGACAGGGCTACAATGAGCAGTTCTTC
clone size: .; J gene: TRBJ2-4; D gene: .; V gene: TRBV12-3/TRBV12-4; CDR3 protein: CASGRGENIQYF; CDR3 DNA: TGTGCCAGCGGCAGGGGCGAAAACATTCAGTACTTC
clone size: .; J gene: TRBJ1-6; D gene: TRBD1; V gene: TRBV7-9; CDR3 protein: CASSQGIDRGLNSPLHF; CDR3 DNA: TGTGCCAGCAGCCAGGGGATCGACAGGGGCCTTAATTCACCCCTCCACTTT
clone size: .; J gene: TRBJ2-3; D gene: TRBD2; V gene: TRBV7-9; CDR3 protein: CASSPGLAADTQYF; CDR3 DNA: TGTGCCAGCAGTCCGGGACTAGCGGCAGATACGCAGTATTTT
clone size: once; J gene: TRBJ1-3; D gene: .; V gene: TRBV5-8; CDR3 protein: CASSLGTASGNTIYF; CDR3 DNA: TGTGCCAGCAGCTTGGGGACAGCCTCTGGAAACACCATATATTTT
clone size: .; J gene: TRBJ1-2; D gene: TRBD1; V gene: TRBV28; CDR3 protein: CASSATGTNYGYTF; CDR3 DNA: TGTGCCAGCAGCGCGACAGGGACGAACTATGGCTACACCTTC
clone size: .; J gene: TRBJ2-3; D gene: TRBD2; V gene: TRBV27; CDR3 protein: CASRADTSGRQYF; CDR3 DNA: TGTGCCAGCAGGGCCGACACTAGCGGGCGGCAGTATTTT
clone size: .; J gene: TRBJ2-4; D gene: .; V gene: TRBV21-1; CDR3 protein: CASKRDRPFLGNIQYF; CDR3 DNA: TGTGCCAGCAAGAGGGACAGGCCTTTTTTGGGAAACATTCAGTACTTC
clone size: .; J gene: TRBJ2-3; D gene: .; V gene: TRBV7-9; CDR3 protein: CASRAGRGFGDTQYF; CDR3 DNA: TGTGCCAGCAGAGCGGGGAGGGGGTTCGGAGATACGCAGTATTTT
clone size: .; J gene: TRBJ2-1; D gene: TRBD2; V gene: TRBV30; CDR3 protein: CAQAGLAGVNEQFF; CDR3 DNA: TGTGCCCAAGCCGGACTAGCGGGAGTGAATGAGCAGTTCTTC
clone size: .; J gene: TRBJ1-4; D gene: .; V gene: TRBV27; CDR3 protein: CASSLYGVATNEKLFF; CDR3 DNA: TGTGCCAGCAGTTTATACGGAGTTGCAACTAATGAAAAACTGTTTTTT
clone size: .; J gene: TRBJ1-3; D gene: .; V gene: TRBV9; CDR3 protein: CASTRHWESGNTIYF; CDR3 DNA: TGTGCCAGCACCCGACACTGGGAGTCTGGAAACACCATATATTTT
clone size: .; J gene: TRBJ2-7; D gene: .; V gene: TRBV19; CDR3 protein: CASSMGTPGEQYF; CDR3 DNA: TGTGCCAGTAGTATGGGGACACCGGGGGAGCAGTACTTC
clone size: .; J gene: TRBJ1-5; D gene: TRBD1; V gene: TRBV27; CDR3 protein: CASSPGTGGNQPQHF; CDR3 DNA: TGTGCCAGCAGTCCCGGGACAGGGGGGAATCAGCCCCAGCATTTT
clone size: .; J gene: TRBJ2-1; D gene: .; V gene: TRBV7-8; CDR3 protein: CASSLVSGPYNEQFF; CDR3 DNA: TGTGCCAGCAGCTTAGTTAGCGGTCCCTACAATGAGCAGTTCTTC
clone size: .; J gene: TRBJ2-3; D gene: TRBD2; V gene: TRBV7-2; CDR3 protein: CASSRTSGTSTDTQYF; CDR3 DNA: TGTGCCAGCAGCAGGACTAGCGGGACTAGCACAGATACGCAGTATTTT
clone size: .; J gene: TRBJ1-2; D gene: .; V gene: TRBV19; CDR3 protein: CASRQGHYGYTF; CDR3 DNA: TGTGCCAGTAGACAGGGCCACTATGGCTACACCTTC
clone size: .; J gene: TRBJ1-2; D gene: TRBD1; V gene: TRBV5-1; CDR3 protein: CASSRLPGTGGNYGYTF; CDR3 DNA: TGCGCCAGCAGCAGACTTCCCGGGACAGGGGGCAACTATGGCTACACCTTC
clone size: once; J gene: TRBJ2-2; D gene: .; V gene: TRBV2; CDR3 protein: CASTWGGTNTGELFF; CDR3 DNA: TGTGCCAGCACCTGGGGCGGCACGAACACCGGGGAGCTGTTTTTT
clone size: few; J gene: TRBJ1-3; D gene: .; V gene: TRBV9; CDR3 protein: CASSPPGSSSGNTIYF; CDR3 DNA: TGTGCCAGCAGCCCTCCGGGTTCTAGCTCTGGAAACACCATATATTTT
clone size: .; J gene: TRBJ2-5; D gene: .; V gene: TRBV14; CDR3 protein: CASSQAAGQETQYF; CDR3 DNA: TGTGCCAGCAGCCAAGCCGCGGGGCAAGAGACCCAGTACTTC
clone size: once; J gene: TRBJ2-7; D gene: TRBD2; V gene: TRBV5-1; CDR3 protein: CASSARGLAGAASRGRTYEQYF; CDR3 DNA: TGCGCCAGCAGCGCAAGGGGACTAGCGGGAGCCGCGTCTAGGGGAAGGACCTACGAGCAGTACTTC
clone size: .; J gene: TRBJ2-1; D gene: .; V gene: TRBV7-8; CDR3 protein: CASSLVGRVTYNEQFF; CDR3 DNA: TGTGCCAGCAGCTTAGTCGGGCGGGTAACCTACAATGAGCAGTTCTTC
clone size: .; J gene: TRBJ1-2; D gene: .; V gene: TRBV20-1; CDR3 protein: CSASDPNYGYTF; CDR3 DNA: TGCAGTGCTAGTGACCCAAACTATGGCTACACCTTC
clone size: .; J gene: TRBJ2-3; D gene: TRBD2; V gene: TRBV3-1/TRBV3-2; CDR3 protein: CASSQTSGTDTQYF; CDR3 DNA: TGTGCCAGCAGCCAAACTAGCGGGACAGATACGCAGTATTTT
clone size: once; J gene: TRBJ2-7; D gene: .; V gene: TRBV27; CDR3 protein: CASSPLGFRAEYSYEQYF; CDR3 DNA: TGTGCCAGCAGTCCTCTCGGTTTCCGTGCCGAATATTCCTACGAGCAGTACTTC
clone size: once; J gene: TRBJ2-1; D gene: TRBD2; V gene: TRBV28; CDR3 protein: CASSETSGSSYNEQFF; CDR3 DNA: TGTGCCAGCAGTGAGACTAGCGGGAGCTCCTACAATGAGCAGTTCTTC
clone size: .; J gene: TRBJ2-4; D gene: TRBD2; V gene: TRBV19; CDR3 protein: CASSIPSGGRAIQYF; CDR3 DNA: TGTGCCAGTAGTATTCCATCCGGCGGGAGGGCTATTCAGTACTTC
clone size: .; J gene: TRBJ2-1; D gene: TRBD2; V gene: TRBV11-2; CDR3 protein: CASSLDSQRGNEQFF; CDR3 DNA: TGTGCCAGCAGCTTAGATTCCCAGCGGGGCAATGAGCAGTTCTTC
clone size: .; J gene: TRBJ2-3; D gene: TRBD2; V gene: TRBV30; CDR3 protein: CAWERAGASTDTQYF; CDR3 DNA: TGTGCCTGGGAGAGAGCGGGAGCTAGCACAGATACGCAGTATTTT
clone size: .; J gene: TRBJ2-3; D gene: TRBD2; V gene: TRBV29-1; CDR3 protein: CSVPTSGGGTDTQYF; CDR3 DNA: TGCAGCGTCCCGACTAGCGGGGGTGGCACAGATACGCAGTATTTT
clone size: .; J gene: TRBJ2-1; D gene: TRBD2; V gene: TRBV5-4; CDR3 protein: CASSLPGLAGPNEQFF; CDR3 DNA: TGTGCCAGCAGCTTACCGGGACTAGCGGGCCCCAATGAGCAGTTCTTC
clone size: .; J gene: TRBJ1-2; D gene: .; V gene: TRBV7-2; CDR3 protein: CASSLNPGINYGYTF; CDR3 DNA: TGTGCCAGCAGCTTAAACCCAGGGATAAATTATGGCTACACCTTC
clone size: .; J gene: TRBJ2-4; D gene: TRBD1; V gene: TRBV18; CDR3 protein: CASSLLGQGVLAKNIQYF; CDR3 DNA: TGTGCCAGCTCACTGTTGGGACAGGGAGTACTAGCCAAAAACATTCAGTACTTC
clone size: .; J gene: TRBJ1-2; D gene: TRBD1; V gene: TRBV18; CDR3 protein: CASSPSGQGGSGYTF; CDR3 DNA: TGTGCCAGCTCACCATCGGGACAGGGCGGGAGTGGCTACACCTTC
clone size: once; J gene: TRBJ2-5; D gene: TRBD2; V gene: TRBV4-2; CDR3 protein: CASSQDRSLLAGVETQYF; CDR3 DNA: TGTGCCAGCAGCCAAGATCGAAGCCTTCTAGCGGGAGTTGAGACCCAGTACTTC